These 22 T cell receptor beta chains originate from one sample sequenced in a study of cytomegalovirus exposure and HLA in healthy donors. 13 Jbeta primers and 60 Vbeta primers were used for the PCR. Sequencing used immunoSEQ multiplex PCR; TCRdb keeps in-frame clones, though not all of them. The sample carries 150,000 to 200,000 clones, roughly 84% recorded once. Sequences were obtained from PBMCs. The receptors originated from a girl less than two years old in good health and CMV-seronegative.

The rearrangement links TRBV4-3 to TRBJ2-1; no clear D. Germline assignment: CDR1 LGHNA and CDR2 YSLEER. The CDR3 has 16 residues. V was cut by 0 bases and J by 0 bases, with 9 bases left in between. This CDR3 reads CASSQDRSFSYNEQFF. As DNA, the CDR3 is TGCGCCAGCAGCCAAGATCGGTCTTTCTCCTACAATGAGCAGTTCTTC.

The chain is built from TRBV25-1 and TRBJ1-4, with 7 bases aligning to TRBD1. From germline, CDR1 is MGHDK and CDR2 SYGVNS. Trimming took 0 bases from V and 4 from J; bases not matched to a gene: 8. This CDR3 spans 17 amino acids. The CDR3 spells CASSEYRLQGGNEKLFF. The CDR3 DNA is TGTGCCAGCAGTGAATATAGACTCCAGGGGGGTAATGAAAAACTGTTTTTT.

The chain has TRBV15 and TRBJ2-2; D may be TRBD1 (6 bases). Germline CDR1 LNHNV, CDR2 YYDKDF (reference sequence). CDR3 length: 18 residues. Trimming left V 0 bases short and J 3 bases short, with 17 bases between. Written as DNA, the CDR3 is TGTGCCACCAGCAGAGATGGGGGCGGAATAGTGGACACCGGGGAGCTGTTTTTT. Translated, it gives CATSRDGGGIVDTGELFF.

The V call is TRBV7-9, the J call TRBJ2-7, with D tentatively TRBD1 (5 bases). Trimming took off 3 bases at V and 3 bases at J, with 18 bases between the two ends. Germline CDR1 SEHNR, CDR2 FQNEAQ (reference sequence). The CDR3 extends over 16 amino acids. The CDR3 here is CASSLTADSLLYEQYF. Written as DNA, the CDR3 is TGTGCCAGCAGCTTGACGGCTGACAGTCTACTCTACGAGCAGTACTTC.

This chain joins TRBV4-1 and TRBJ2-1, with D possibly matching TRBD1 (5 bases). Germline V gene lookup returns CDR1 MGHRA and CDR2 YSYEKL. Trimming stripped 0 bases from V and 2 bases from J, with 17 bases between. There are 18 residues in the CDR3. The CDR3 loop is CASSQDLSKGHTYNEQFF. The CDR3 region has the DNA TGCGCCAGCAGCCAAGACCTGTCTAAAGGACATACCTACAATGAGCAGTTCTTC.

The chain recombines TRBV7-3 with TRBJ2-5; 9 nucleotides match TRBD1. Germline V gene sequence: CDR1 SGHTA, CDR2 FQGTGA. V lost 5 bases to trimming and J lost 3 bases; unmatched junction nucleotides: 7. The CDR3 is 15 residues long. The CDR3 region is CASSVKWTGEETQYF. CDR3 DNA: TGTGCCAGCAGCGTAAAGTGGACAGGGGAAGAGACCCAGTACTTC.

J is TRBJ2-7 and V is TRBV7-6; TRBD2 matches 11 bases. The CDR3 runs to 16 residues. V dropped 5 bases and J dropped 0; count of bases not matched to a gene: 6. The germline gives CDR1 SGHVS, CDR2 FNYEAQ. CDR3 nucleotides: TGTGCCAGCAGCCCCCGGACTAGCGGGCCCTCCTACGAGCAGTACTTC. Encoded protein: CASSPRTSGPSYEQYF.

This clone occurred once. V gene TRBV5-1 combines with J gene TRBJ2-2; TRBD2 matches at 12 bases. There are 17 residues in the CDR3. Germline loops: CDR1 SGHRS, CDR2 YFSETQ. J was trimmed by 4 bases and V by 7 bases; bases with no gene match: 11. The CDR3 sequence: CASSPTSGGIGTGELFF. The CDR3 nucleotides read TGCGCCAGCTCGCCCACTAGCGGGGGGATTGGCACCGGGGAGCTGTTTTTT.

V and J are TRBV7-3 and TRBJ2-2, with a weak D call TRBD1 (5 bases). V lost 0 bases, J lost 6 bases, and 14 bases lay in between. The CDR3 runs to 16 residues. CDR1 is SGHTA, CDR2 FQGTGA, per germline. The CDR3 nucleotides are TGTGCCAGCAGCTTAACGAATGGCAGGGATCCCGGGGAGCTGTTTTTT. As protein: CASSLTNGRDPGELFF. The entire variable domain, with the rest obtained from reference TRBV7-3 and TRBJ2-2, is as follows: GAGVSQTPSNKVTEKGKYVELRCDPISGHTALYWYRQSLGQGPEFLIYFQGTGAADDSGLPNDRFFAVRPEGSVSTLKIQRTERGDSAVYLCASSLTNGRDPGELFFGEGSRLTVL.

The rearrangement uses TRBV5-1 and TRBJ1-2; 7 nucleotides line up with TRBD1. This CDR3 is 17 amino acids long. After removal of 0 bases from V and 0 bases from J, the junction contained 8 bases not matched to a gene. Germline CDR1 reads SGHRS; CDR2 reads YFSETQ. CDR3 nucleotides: TGCGCCAGCAGCTTGGCGAATCAGGGGGAAACTAACTATGGCTACACCTTC. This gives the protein CASSLANQGETNYGYTF.

Written as DNA, the CDR3 is TGCGCCAGCAGCCAAGGGAGGGGTAAAAAGGAAGAGACCCAGTACTTC. Protein sequence: CASSQGRGKKEETQYF. The J gene is TRBJ2-5, the V gene TRBV4-1; tentatively, D is TRBD2 (6 bases). This CDR3 has 16 amino acids. V was pared by 1 base and J by 3 bases, with 15 bases between. Per germline, CDR1 MGHRA and CDR2 YSYEKL.

CDR3 nucleotides: TGTGCCAGTAGTGATACTAGCGGGACTGTCTACGAGCAGTACTTC. This codes for CASSDTSGTVYEQYF. V gene TRBV19 combines with J gene TRBJ2-7; 10 nucleotides align to TRBD2. Unmatched junction bases numbered 7, after V lost 5 bases and J lost 3 bases. The CDR3 is 15 amino acids. The germline gives CDR1 LNHDA, CDR2 SQIVND (reference sequence). Looking up the rest from reference TRBV19 and TRBJ2-7 gives the full variable domain: DGGITQSPKYLFRKEGQNVTLSCEQNLNHDAMYWYRQDPGQGLRLIYYSQIVNDFQKGDIAEGYSVSREKKESFPLTVTSAQKNPTAFYLCASSDTSGTVYEQYFGPGTRLTVT.

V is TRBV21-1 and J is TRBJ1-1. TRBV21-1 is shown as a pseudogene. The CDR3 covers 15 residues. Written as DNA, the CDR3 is TGTGCCAGCAGCAGGGAGGGGAGGGGGAACACTGAAGCTTTCTTT. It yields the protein CASSREGRGNTEAFF.

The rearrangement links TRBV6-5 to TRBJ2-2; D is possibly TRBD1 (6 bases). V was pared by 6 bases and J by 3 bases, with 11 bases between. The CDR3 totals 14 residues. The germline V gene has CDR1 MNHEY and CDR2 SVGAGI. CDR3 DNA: TGTGCCAGCAGACAGGGACAATACACCGGGGAGCTGTTTTTT. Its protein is CASRQGQYTGELFF.

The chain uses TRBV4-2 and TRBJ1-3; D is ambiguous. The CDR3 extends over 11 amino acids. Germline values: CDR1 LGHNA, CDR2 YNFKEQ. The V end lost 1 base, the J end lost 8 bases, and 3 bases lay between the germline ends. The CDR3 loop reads CASSQADTIYF. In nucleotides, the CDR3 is TGTGCCAGCAGCCAAGCGGACACCATATATTTT.

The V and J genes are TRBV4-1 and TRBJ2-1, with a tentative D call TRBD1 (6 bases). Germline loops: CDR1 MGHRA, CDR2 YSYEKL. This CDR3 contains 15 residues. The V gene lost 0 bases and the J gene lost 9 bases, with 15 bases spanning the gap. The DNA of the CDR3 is TGCGCCAGCAGCCAAGATCCGTTAGGGGGTCTTGAGCAGTTCTTC. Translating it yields CASSQDPLGGLEQFF.

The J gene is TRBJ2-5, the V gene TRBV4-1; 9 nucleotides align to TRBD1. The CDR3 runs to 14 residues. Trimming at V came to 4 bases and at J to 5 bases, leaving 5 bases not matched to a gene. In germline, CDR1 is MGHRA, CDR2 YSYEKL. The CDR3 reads CASSPTGGVETQYF. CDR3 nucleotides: TGCGCCAGCAGCCCTACAGGGGGCGTGGAGACCCAGTACTTC.

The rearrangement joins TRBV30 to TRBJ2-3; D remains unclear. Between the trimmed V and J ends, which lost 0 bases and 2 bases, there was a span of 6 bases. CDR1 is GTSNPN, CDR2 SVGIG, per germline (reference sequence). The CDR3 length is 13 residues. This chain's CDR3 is CAWSVSVTDTQYF. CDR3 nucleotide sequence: TGTGCCTGGAGTGTGTCAGTCACAGATACGCAGTATTTT.

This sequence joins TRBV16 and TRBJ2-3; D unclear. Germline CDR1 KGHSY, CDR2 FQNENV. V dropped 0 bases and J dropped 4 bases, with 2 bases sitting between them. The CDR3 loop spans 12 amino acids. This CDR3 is CASSQSADTQYF. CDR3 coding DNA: TGTGCCAGCAGCCAATCCGCAGATACGCAGTATTTT.

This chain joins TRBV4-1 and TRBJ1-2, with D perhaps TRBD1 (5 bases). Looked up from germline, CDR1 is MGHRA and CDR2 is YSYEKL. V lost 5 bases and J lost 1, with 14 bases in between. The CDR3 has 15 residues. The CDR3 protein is CASSSPTGDNYGYTF. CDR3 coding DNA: TGCGCCAGCAGCTCACCTACGGGGGATAACTATGGCTACACCTTC.

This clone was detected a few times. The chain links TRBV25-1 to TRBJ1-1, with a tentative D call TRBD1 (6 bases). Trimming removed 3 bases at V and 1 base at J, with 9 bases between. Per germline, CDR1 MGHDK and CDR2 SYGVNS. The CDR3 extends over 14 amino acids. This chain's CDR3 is CASSDLTGNTEAFF. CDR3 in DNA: TGTGCCAGCAGTGACCTGACAGGGAACACTGAAGCTTTCTTT.

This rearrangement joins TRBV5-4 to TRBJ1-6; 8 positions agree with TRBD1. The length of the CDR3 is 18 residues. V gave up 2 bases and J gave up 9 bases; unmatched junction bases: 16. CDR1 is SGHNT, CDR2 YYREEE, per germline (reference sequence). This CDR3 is CASSFFGGGDRGGSPLHF. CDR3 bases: TGTGCCAGCAGCTTTTTCGGGGGCGGTGACAGGGGAGGTTCACCCCTCCACTTT.